This passage covers 13 T cell receptor beta chains from one sample sequenced in a study of monozygotic twins with inflammatory bowel disease (dated by TCRdb to between 2019 and 2020). Receptor libraries were prepared by 5' RACE. The sample was run on an Illumina HiSeq 2500. Reprocessed by TCRdb, the reads give a single entry per CDR3 protein sequence, without DNA. This sample's table has entries for hundreds of thousands of distinct CDR3 sequences. 2% to 3% of the sample rests with the top ten. Sequencing used blood. The origin of the receptors is a human donor with ulcerative colitis or Crohn's disease, or a healthy co-twin of an affected twin (not recorded which).

This chain joins TRBV5-5 and TRBJ2-6; TCRdb indicates TRBD1, and absent DNA this call remains unverified. The CDR3 consists of 17 residues. The germline V gene has CDR1 SGHKS and CDR2 YYEKEE (reference sequence). CDR3 sequence reads: CASSREGSYSGANVLTF.

The V gene is TRBV20-1, the J gene TRBJ1-2. CDR1 is DFQATT, CDR2 SNEGSKA, per germline (reference sequence). There are 14 residues in the CDR3. The CDR3 sequence: CSARVGHLNYGYTF.

The chain recombines TRBV19 with TRBJ2-1; the TRBD1 assignment by TCRdb is unverifiable without DNA. The CDR3 is made up of 15 amino acids. Germline V gene data show CDR1 as LNHDA and CDR2 as SQIVND (reference sequence). This CDR3 is CASSRGTGDYNEQFF.

The rearrangement links TRBV6-5 to TRBJ1-2; the TRBD1 assignment by TCRdb is unverifiable without DNA. This CDR3 region has 15 residues. The germline V gene has CDR1 MNHEY and CDR2 SVGAGI. CDR3 sequence: CASSPSGTQFYGYTF.

This chain uses TRBV29-1 with TRBJ1-3. Germline V gene data show CDR1 as SQVTM and CDR2 as ANQGSEA. This CDR3 is 14 amino acids long. The CDR3 reads CSVDVGGSGNTIYF.

V gene TRBV21-1 combines with J gene TRBJ2-2; the TCRdb D gene call, TRBD1, has no DNA to confirm it. TRBV21-1 is assigned pseudogene status. The CDR3 has 21 residues. CDR3 in amino acids: CASSARTEEGVFAILGGELFF.

The chain uses TRBV30 and TRBJ1-1; lacking DNA, the TRBD1 call made by TCRdb goes unchecked. The CDR3 is 12 residues long. The germline V gene has CDR1 GTSNPN and CDR2 SVGIG (reference sequence). CDR3: CAAGQDVTEAFF.

J is TRBJ2-5 and V is TRBV5-8; TCRdb's D call of TRBD1 is untestable without DNA. Germline V gives CDR1 SGHTS, CDR2 YDEGEE. This CDR3 has 17 residues. This CDR3 reads CASSLYGQGGFQETQYF.

This chain links TRBV27 with TRBJ2-7; lacking DNA, the TRBD2 call made by TCRdb goes unchecked. CDR1 is MNHEY and CDR2 is SMNVEV in the germline V gene (reference sequence). The CDR3 is 16 amino acids. CDR3 amino acids: CASITLGTSGRAVQYF.

The chain employs TRBV4-3 and TRBJ2-7; TCRdb selects TRBD1, and the lack of DNA leaves this call unchecked. The V gene's germline CDR1 is LGHNA and CDR2 YSLEER. The CDR3 is 15 amino acids. The CDR3 reads CATAPGTGTQYEQYF.

The chain joins TRBV10-3 to TRBJ2-3; with no DNA, the TCRdb D assignment of TRBD2 cannot be verified. Germline V CDR1 and CDR2: ENHRY, SYGVKD. The CDR3 loop spans 14 amino acids. This CDR3 is CAISGTGVKDTQYF.

The chain couples TRBV5-4 to TRBJ2-5; TCRdb's D call of TRBD1 is untestable without DNA. Germline CDR1 is SGHNT and CDR2 is YYREEE (reference sequence). This CDR3 is 16 amino acids long. The chain's CDR3 is CASRSAWGGHQETQYF.

The rearrangement links TRBV6-5 to TRBJ2-7; TCRdb designates TRBD1, a call that cannot be tested without DNA. CDR1 is MNHEY and CDR2 is SVGAGI in the germline V gene. The CDR3 is 14 amino acids. CDR3 amino acids: CASSSTGRVYEQYF.